Presented here are 20 T cell receptor beta chains from one specimen sequenced in a study of T cell responses to AZD1222 COVID-19 vaccine. Only in-frame clones appear in the TCRdb table, and some are missing; sequencing was by immunoSEQ multiplex PCR. The sample holds around 160,000 clones, around 92% seen once. The sample was peripheral blood, taken 28 days after the second AZD1222 dose. The source is an adult who received the AZD1222 COVID-19 vaccine.

The chain joins TRBV6-5 to TRBJ1-5, with D hard to call. The CDR3 sequence is 14 residues long. Per germline, CDR1 MNHEY and CDR2 SVGAGI. V shed 6 bases and J shed 0 bases, with 9 bases lying between them. The CDR3 sequence is CASSFRGSNQPQHF. CDR3 in DNA: TGTGCCAGCAGCTTCCGGGGTAGCAATCAGCCCCAGCATTTT.

The chain couples TRBV12-5 to TRBJ1-1; 8 nucleotides match TRBD1. Germline V gives CDR1 LGHNT, CDR2 FRNRAP. The CDR3 is 15 residues long. V was clipped by 6 bases and J by 0 bases; unmatched bases: 6. DNA of the CDR3: TGTGCTAGTGGCCGGAGGACAGGGTTGAACACTGAAGCTTTCTTT. Its translation is CASGRRTGLNTEAFF. Full variable domain (missing parts from reference TRBV12-5 and TRBJ1-1): DARVTQTPRHKVTEMGQEVTMRCQPILGHNTVFWYRQTMMQGLELLAYFRNRAPLDDSGMPKDRFSAEMPDATLATLKIQPSEPRDSAVYFCASGRRTGLNTEAFFGQGTRLTVV.

The V and J genes are TRBV10-1 and TRBJ2-3; D possibly uses TRBD1 or TRBD2 (5 bases each). CDR3 length: 13 residues. V was shortened by 6 bases and J by 6 bases, with 13 bases between the two germline ends. Germline-derived CDR1 and CDR2 are WNHNN and SYGVQD (reference sequence). The CDR3 sequence: CASSPEGYDTQYF. CDR3 nucleotides: TGCGCCAGCAGCCCCGAGGGGTACGATACGCAGTATTTT.

The chain carries TRBV5-1 and TRBJ1-6; D gene unclear. The germline CDR1 and CDR2 sequences are SGHRS and YFSETQ. Trimming shortened V by 4 bases and J by 0 bases, and 8 bases separated the two germline ends. The CDR3 totals 15 residues. CDR3 sequence reads: CASSIHSSYNSPLHF. For the CDR3, the DNA is TGCGCCAGCAGCATTCATAGCTCCTATAATTCACCCCTCCACTTT.

The rearrangement joins TRBV25-1 to TRBJ2-3; the D gene is possibly TRBD2 (6 bases). CDR1 MGHDK and CDR2 SYGVNS come from the germline V gene. V lost 5 bases to trimming and J lost 6 bases, with 9 bases between them. The CDR3 length is 12 residues. CDR3 sequence: CASSLAGDTQYF. CDR3 bases: TGTGCCAGCAGTCTTGCGGGGGATACGCAGTATTTT.

This sequence joins TRBV5-1 and TRBJ1-4, with 9 bases matching TRBD1. The germline V gene has CDR1 SGHRS and CDR2 YFSETQ. This CDR3 comprises 15 residues. Unmatched junction bases numbered 5, after V lost 0 bases and J lost 8 bases. CDR3 residues: CASSLGGQGGEKLFF. Written as DNA, the CDR3 is TGCGCCAGCAGCTTGGGGGGACAGGGAGGCGAAAAACTGTTTTTT.

The CDR3 nucleotides are TGCGCCAGCAGCCAAGAAGGACAGTCCTACGAGCAGTACTTC. Amino acid sequence: CASSQEGQSYEQYF. The chain links TRBV4-1 to TRBJ2-7; possibly TRBD1 for D (6 bases). Trimming took 0 bases from V and 1 from J, leaving 7 bases between them. CDR3 length: 14 amino acids. Germline values: CDR1 MGHRA, CDR2 YSYEKL.

The chain has TRBV3-1 (or the pseudogene TRBV3-2) and TRBJ1-2; 7 bases align to TRBD1. This CDR3 has 17 amino acids. Germline V gene sequence: CDR1 LGHDT, CDR2 YNNKEL (reference sequence). The junction had 10 bases not matched to a gene; V was cut back by 0 bases and J by 3 bases. CDR3 in DNA: TGTGCCAGCAGCCAAGATGTGGGAGCAGGGGGGGACTATGGCTACACCTTC. As protein: CASSQDVGAGGDYGYTF.

This chain links TRBV2 with TRBJ1-2; 10 bases align to TRBD1. Germline V gives CDR1 SNHLY, CDR2 FYNNEI. This CDR3 comprises 15 residues. Trimming cost V 1 base and J 6 bases; bases outside gene matches: 5. CDR3 in amino acids: CASSEVGQGFDGYTF. DNA for the CDR3: TGTGCCAGCAGTGAAGTGGGACAGGGGTTCGATGGCTACACCTTC.

Regarding this clone: The CDR3 carries no conserved terminal phenylalanine or tryptophan, so it likely arises from a read error. It is unclear where the CDR3 begins or ends on the DNA, so no DNA is shown, and the CDR3 is as TCRdb lists it. The V call is TRBV5-6, the J call TRBJ1-2; the table's D call TRBD1 went unverified against the DNA. Germline CDR1 and CDR2: SGHDT and YYEEEE. The CDR3 length is 14 residues, termini included. The CDR3 reads CASSHGTGVTTGIV.

This chain uses TRBV6-1 with TRBJ1-5, with 8 bases lining up with TRBD1. Germline V gene lookup returns CDR1 MNHNS and CDR2 SASEGT. Trimming cost V 3 bases and J 5 bases; bases outside gene matches: 3. The CDR3 runs 14 residues. CDR3 protein: CASSDRGLDQPQHF. The CDR3 nucleotides are TGTGCCAGCAGTGACAGGGGGCTTGATCAGCCCCAGCATTTT.

This clone showed up just once. The CDR3 DNA is TGCGCCAGCAGCCAAGATAGATACAGGGGAGCTTTCTTT. Translating gives CASSQDRYRGAFF. The chain joins TRBV4-1 to TRBJ1-1; 7 bases line up with TRBD1. The V segment lost 0 bases and the J segment 10 bases; nucleotides outside the gene matches: 5. Germline lookup yields CDR1 MGHRA and CDR2 YSYEKL. The CDR3 runs to 13 residues.

The chain recombines TRBV7-9 with TRBJ2-7, with TRBD2 identical over 11 bases. The V and J ends lost 4 bases and 5 bases, in that order; junction bases with no gene match: 7. Germline loops: CDR1 SEHNR, CDR2 FQNEAQ (reference sequence). The CDR3 sequence is 15 residues long. This chain's CDR3 is CASSSRLAGWHEQYF. In DNA, the CDR3 is TGTGCCAGCAGCTCAAGACTAGCGGGGTGGCACGAGCAGTACTTC.

The chain recombines TRBV6-5 with TRBJ2-7; 8 bases agree with TRBD1. CDR1 MNHEY and CDR2 SVGAGI come from the germline V gene. CDR3 size: 15 residues. Losses at the gene ends were 0 bases for V and 2 bases for J; bases not matched to a gene: 3. The CDR3 reads CASSYSRTGTYEQYF. The CDR3 DNA reads as TGTGCCAGCAGTTACTCGAGGACAGGGACCTACGAGCAGTACTTC.

The chain employs TRBV18 and TRBJ1-6; 7 bases match TRBD1. The CDR3 is 16 residues long. The ends lost 3 bases at V and 5 bases at J; junction bases unmatched: 7. Germline V CDR1 and CDR2: KGHSH, LQKENI. The CDR3 coding sequence is TGTGCCAGCTCACCCGGGCAGGGGGGGAATAATTCACCCCTCCACTTT. Translated, it gives CASSPGQGGNNSPLHF.

The V and J genes are TRBV11-2 and TRBJ1-2; TRBD1 agrees at 10 bases. V was pared by 4 bases and J by 4 bases, with 3 bases of the junction left unmatched. The CDR3 length is 14 residues. CDR1 and CDR2 from the germline V gene are SGHAT and FQNNGV. The CDR3 loop is CASSSGTGVYGYTF. CDR3 DNA: TGTGCCAGCAGCTCCGGGACAGGGGTCTATGGCTACACCTTC.

For this clone: This CDR3 is also generated by other DNA sequences in the sample. The gene calls are TRBV7-6 and TRBJ2-5; 7 bases map to TRBD1. The germline V gene encodes CDR1 SGHVS and CDR2 FNYEAQ. CDR3 size: 14 residues. V lost 2 bases, J lost 4 bases, and 4 bases stayed unmatched. The CDR3, as DNA: TGTGCCAGCAGCTTAAACAGGGGAAGAGAGACCCAGTACTTC. Translating gives CASSLNRGRETQYF.

The rearrangement joins TRBV2 to TRBJ1-6; 7 positions match TRBD1. The germline V gene encodes CDR1 SNHLY and CDR2 FYNNEI. The V segment lost 8 bases and the J segment 0 bases; nucleotides outside the gene matches: 4. The CDR3 totals 15 residues. The CDR3 DNA is TGTGCCAGCGCCGGGGACAGCTCCTATAATTCACCCCTCCACTTT. It encodes CASAGDSSYNSPLHF. Supplemented by reference TRBV2 and TRBJ1-6, the full variable domain reads EPEVTQTPSHQVTQMGQEVILRCVPISNHLYFYWYRQILGQKVEFLVSFYNNEISEKSEIFDDQFSVERPDGSNFTLKIRSTKLEDSAMYFCASAGDSSYNSPLHFGNGTRLTVT.

This rearrangement joins TRBV5-1 to TRBJ2-7; TRBD1 matches 10 bases. Germline V lookup: CDR1 SGHRS, CDR2 YFSETQ. V lost 4 bases to trimming and J lost 3 bases; unmatched junction nucleotides: 10. This CDR3 region has 16 residues. CDR3 coding DNA: TGCGCCAGCAGCCGCTCCTTGGGGACAGGGGACTACGAGCAGTACTTC. This codes for CASSRSLGTGDYEQYF.

With regard to this clone: The same CDR3 can be traced to other DNA sequences in this sample. The chain links TRBV19 to TRBJ1-5, with 7 bases lining up with TRBD1. Looked up from germline, CDR1 is LNHDA and CDR2 is SQIVND (reference sequence). The CDR3 covers 14 residues. Unmatched junction bases numbered 0, after V lost 2 bases and J lost 2 bases. The CDR3 sequence is CASSIQGGNQPQHF. CDR3 sequence (DNA): TGTGCCAGTAGTATACAGGGGGGCAATCAGCCCCAGCATTTT.